This passage covers 31 T cell receptor beta chains from one sample sequenced in a study of T cell responses to AZD1222 COVID-19 vaccine. Clones were sequenced by immunoSEQ multiplex PCR, and TCRdb holds only the in-frame ones, with some missing. In the table there are around 80,000 clones, about 84% of which are singletons. The material sequenced was peripheral blood, taken on day 0 of AZD1222 vaccination. The receptor source for this set is an adult in good health.

This chain connects TRBV27 to TRBJ2-3; the D gene is possibly TRBD2 (5 bases). Germline V gene data show CDR1 as MNHEY and CDR2 as SMNVEV (reference sequence). There are 14 residues in the CDR3. V lost 9 bases and J lost 4, with 17 bases in between. The CDR3 nucleotides read TGTGCCAGTAAGATTGCGGGTAGGGCAGATACGCAGTATTTT. This translates into CASKIAGRADTQYF.

The CDR3 DNA reads TGTGCCAGCAGTCACATATTGGGGGACAGACAAGAGACCCAGTACTTC. This gives the protein CASSHILGDRQETQYF. The V and J genes are TRBV6-2 or TRBV6-3 and TRBJ2-5; 7 bases match TRBD1. This CDR3 spans 16 amino acids. The ends lost 5 bases at V and 2 bases at J; junction bases unmatched: 11. The germline V gene encodes CDR1 MNHEY and CDR2 SVGEGT.

The CDR3: CASSGPRDRNEKLFF. The CDR3 region has the DNA TGTGCCAGCAGCGGCCCCCGGGACAGGAATGAAAAACTGTTTTTT. The rearrangement joins TRBV13 to TRBJ1-4; 8 positions agree with TRBD1. CDR1 is PRHDT, CDR2 FYEKMQ, per germline (reference sequence). V lost 5 bases, J lost 5 bases, and 7 bases stayed unmatched. This CDR3 is 15 amino acids long.

The rearrangement joins TRBV18 to TRBJ2-1; 7 bases map to TRBD1. V gave up 5 bases and J gave up 4 bases; unmatched junction bases: 5. The CDR3 is 14 amino acids. Germline CDR1 reads KGHSH; CDR2 reads LQKENI. The CDR3 loop reads CASSKGASYNEQFF. The CDR3, as DNA: TGTGCCAGCTCAAAGGGGGCATCATACAATGAGCAGTTCTTC.

The chain couples TRBV5-4 to TRBJ2-4, with 9 bases fitting TRBD1. Trimming cost V 3 bases and J 10 bases; bases outside gene matches: 11. The CDR3 loop spans 15 amino acids. Germline values: CDR1 SGHNT, CDR2 YYREEE (reference sequence). The CDR3 here is CASSSPGQGVDIQYF. DNA of the CDR3: TGTGCCAGCAGCTCCCCGGGACAGGGAGTAGATATTCAGTACTTC. Supplemented by reference TRBV5-4 and TRBJ2-4, the full variable domain reads ETGVTQSPTHLIKTRGQQVTLRCSSQSGHNTVSWYQQALGQGPQFIFQYYREEENGRGNFPPRFSGLQFPNYSSELNVNALELDDSALYLCASSSPGQGVDIQYFGAGTRLSVL.

The chain employs TRBV27 and TRBJ2-2, with D perhaps TRBD2 (5 bases). Germline CDR1 and CDR2: MNHEY and SMNVEV (reference sequence). The CDR3 consists of 17 residues. V was pared by 5 bases and J by 1 base, with 17 bases between. The CDR3 bases are TGTGCCAGCAGTCCCCCCCCGAGGACTCGGAACACCGGGGAGCTGTTTTTT. This encodes CASSPPPRTRNTGELFF.

J is TRBJ1-3 and V is TRBV10-3; unclear D gene. The CDR3 consists of 17 residues. The V gene lost 0 bases and the J gene lost 1 base, with 13 bases spanning the gap. Looked up from germline, CDR1 is ENHRY and CDR2 is SYGVKD. This CDR3 is CAISESLLGSSGNTIYF. The CDR3 DNA reads TGTGCCATCAGTGAGTCGCTATTGGGGTCATCTGGAAACACCATATATTTT.

This clone was seen more than once but under ten times. This sequence joins TRBV28 and TRBJ1-2; no firm D call. CDR3 size: 10 residues. CDR1 and CDR2 (germline): MDHEN, SYDVKM. Deletions cut 6 bases from V and 7 bases from J, with 6 bases between. CDR3 coding DNA: TGTGCCAGCAGGGAGGTTGGCTACACCTTC. Translated: CASREVGYTF.

The chain employs TRBV12-5 and TRBJ2-7, with D hard to call. V was clipped by 7 bases and J by 6 bases, with 16 bases between them. This CDR3 is 13 amino acids long. Germline CDR1 reads LGHNT; CDR2 reads FRNRAP. The CDR3 coding sequence is TGTGCTAGTGCCTCATCCCCGGACCGCGAGCAGTACTTC. Its translation is CASASSPDREQYF.

Regarding this clone: Sequence at one end of the junction differs from germline and may be a read error. The chain joins TRBV5-4 to TRBJ1-3; 8 bases match TRBD1. This CDR3 region has 13 residues. CDR1 is SGHNT and CDR2 is YYREEE in the germline V gene (reference sequence). For the CDR3, the DNA is TGTGCCAGCAGTTTGGACAGGGTAGACACCATATATTTT. Translation gives CASSLDRVDTIYF.

V is TRBV20-1 and J is TRBJ1-1, with D possibly being TRBD1 (5 bases). The CDR3 runs 11 residues. Germline-derived CDR1 and CDR2 are DFQATT and SNEGSKA (reference sequence). The CDR3 DNA reads TGCACCGCTGGGGGGGTGACTGAAGCTTTCTTT. Amino acid sequence: CTAGGVTEAFF.

This clone was observed a handful of times. The chain links TRBV3-1 (or the pseudogene TRBV3-2) to TRBJ2-3; TRBD2 matches 8 bases. The CDR3 loop spans 15 amino acids. Trimming removed 0 bases from V and 6 bases from J; junction bases left unmatched: 5. Germline-derived CDR1 and CDR2 are LGHDT and YNNKEL (reference sequence). The CDR3 DNA is TGTGCCAGCAGCCAAGAGGGTAGCGGGATCGATACGCAGTATTTT. Amino acids: CASSQEGSGIDTQYF.

V and J are TRBV10-3 and TRBJ2-3; 7 bases match TRBD2. The CDR3 consists of 14 residues. CDR1 is ENHRY, CDR2 SYGVKD, per germline. V was pared by 6 bases and J by 4 bases, with 7 bases of the junction left unmatched. CDR3 region: CAISPGLYPDTQYF. The CDR3 DNA is TGTGCCATCAGCCCGGGACTATACCCAGATACGCAGTATTTT.

The chain joins TRBV5-1 to TRBJ2-1; 10 bases map to TRBD2. CDR3 length equals 15 residues. V was pared by 4 bases and J by 6 bases, with 7 bases of the junction left unmatched. Germline V gives CDR1 SGHRS, CDR2 YFSETQ. This chain's CDR3 is CASSLLAGAGNEQFF. DNA of the CDR3: TGCGCCAGCAGCCTCCTAGCGGGAGCGGGCAATGAGCAGTTCTTC.

This clone was seen a single time. The chain couples TRBV2 to TRBJ1-6; D is undetermined. V shed 7 bases and J shed 9 bases, with 13 bases lying between them. The CDR3 is 13 amino acids. Germline CDR1 is SNHLY and CDR2 is FYNNEI. The CDR3, as DNA: TGTGCCAGCACGGACTTCCCCACTTCACCCCTCCACTTT. This codes for CASTDFPTSPLHF.

The chain is built from TRBV6-6 and TRBJ2-1, with 7 bases lining up with TRBD1. The germline V gene encodes CDR1 MNHNY and CDR2 SVGAGI (reference sequence). V was clipped by 6 bases and J by 6 bases; unmatched bases: 5. The CDR3 consists of 13 residues. The DNA of the CDR3 is TGTGCCAGCAGGAGACAGGGAGCCAATGAGCAGTTCTTC. It codes for CASRRQGANEQFF.

This rearrangement joins TRBV10-3 to TRBJ2-6; possibly TRBD1 for D (6 bases). This CDR3 contains 18 residues. Trimming stripped 2 bases from V and 1 base from J, with 15 bases between. Germline values: CDR1 ENHRY, CDR2 SYGVKD. For the CDR3, the DNA is TGTGCCATCAGTGAGATACAGGGACCCACTTCTGGGGCCAACGTCCTGACTTTC. The encoded protein is CAISEIQGPTSGANVLTF.

V is TRBV12-5 and J is TRBJ1-3, with D tentatively TRBD1 (5 bases). The CDR3 extends over 16 amino acids. V lost 1 base and J lost 0, with 10 bases in between. Germline CDR1 is LGHNT and CDR2 is FRNRAP. CDR3 sequence (DNA): TGTGCTAGTGGTTTGGAGCTACAGGTCTCTGGAAACACCATATATTTT. Amino acids: CASGLELQVSGNTIYF.

CDR3 sequence reads: CASGLNRGQETQYF. The CDR3 coding sequence is TGTGCTAGTGGTTTGAACAGGGGGCAAGAGACCCAGTACTTC. V and J are TRBV12-5 and TRBJ2-5; TRBD1 aligns across 8 bases. CDR1 and CDR2 from the germline V gene are LGHNT and FRNRAP. The CDR3 is made up of 14 amino acids. With V trimmed by 2 bases and J by 2 bases, 1 base remained unmatched. Filled out from reference TRBV12-5 and TRBJ2-5, the complete variable domain reads DARVTQTPRHKVTEMGQEVTMRCQPILGHNTVFWYRQTMMQGLELLAYFRNRAPLDDSGMPKDRFSAEMPDATLATLKIQPSEPRDSAVYFCASGLNRGQETQYFGPGTRLLVL.

The V gene is TRBV5-4, the J gene TRBJ1-4; 9 bases are a match to TRBD1. There are 14 residues in the CDR3. The V and J ends lost 3 bases and 8 bases, in that order; junction bases with no gene match: 5. CDR1 and CDR2 (germline): SGHNT, YYREEE (reference sequence). The CDR3 sequence: CASSWGQGEEKLFF. CDR3 bases: TGTGCCAGCAGCTGGGGACAGGGAGAGGAAAAACTGTTTTTT. The full variable domain, with the rest looked up from reference TRBV5-4 and TRBJ1-4, is ETGVTQSPTHLIKTRGQQVTLRCSSQSGHNTVSWYQQALGQGPQFIFQYYREEENGRGNFPPRFSGLQFPNYSSELNVNALELDDSALYLCASSWGQGEEKLFFGSGTQLSVL.

V usage is TRBV28 and J usage is TRBJ1-5; no definite D call. V was clipped by 8 bases and J by 3 bases, with 8 bases between them. CDR3 size: 12 residues. Germline CDR1 is MDHEN and CDR2 is SYDVKM. CDR3 residues: CASRPTNQPQHF. The CDR3 DNA is TGTGCCAGCCGACCGACCAATCAGCCCCAGCATTTT.

This rearrangement joins TRBV5-4 to TRBJ2-7, with D perhaps given as TRBD1 or TRBD2 (6 bases each). The CDR3 sequence is 15 residues long. Germline values: CDR1 SGHNT, CDR2 YYREEE (reference sequence). The V and J ends lost 3 bases and 7 bases respectively, with 20 bases between them. CDR3 sequence: CASSSPRDTPREQYF. The CDR3 coding sequence is TGTGCCAGCAGCTCCCCGCGGGACACCCCTAGGGAGCAGTACTTC.

The chain couples TRBV12-3 or TRBV12-4 to TRBJ2-4; D is ambiguous. CDR3 size: 13 residues. The V and J ends lost 3 bases and 7 bases respectively, with 10 bases between them. The CDR3 DNA sequence: TGTGCCAGCAGTTTGTCAAGCTCGAACATTCAGTACTTC. Translated, it gives CASSLSSSNIQYF.

V is TRBV6-5 and J is TRBJ2-3, with D possibly TRBD1 on 5 matching bases. CDR1 MNHEY and CDR2 SVGAGI come from the germline V gene. The CDR3 extends over 14 amino acids. Trimming took 0 bases from V and 4 from J, leaving 8 bases between them. The CDR3: CASSYSGPSDTQYF. CDR3 in DNA: TGTGCCAGCAGTTACTCGGGGCCCTCAGATACGCAGTATTTT.

V and J are TRBV2 and TRBJ1-6; D unresolved. CDR1 is SNHLY and CDR2 is FYNNEI in the germline V gene. The germline V and J ends were trimmed by 7 bases and 0 bases, with 13 bases remaining between them. The CDR3 runs 16 residues. The CDR3 is CASTPKGFSYNSPLHF. The DNA for the CDR3 is TGTGCCAGCACCCCGAAAGGGTTCTCCTATAATTCACCCCTCCACTTT.

The V and J genes are TRBV6-5 and TRBJ2-3; D is ambiguous. Trimming took off 8 bases at V and 6 bases at J, with 9 bases between the two ends. The CDR3 runs to 11 residues. CDR1 and CDR2 from the germline V gene are MNHEY and SVGAGI. CDR3 region: CASSSADTQYF. CDR3 sequence (DNA): TGTGCCAGCTCCTCCGCGGATACGCAGTATTTT.

The chain joins TRBV28 to TRBJ1-4; the match to TRBD1 covers 8 bases. The CDR3 runs 14 residues. Trimming took 3 bases from V and 7 from J; bases not matched to a gene: 4. In germline, CDR1 is MDHEN, CDR2 SYDVKM. The CDR3 loop reads CASSFGQGGEKLFF. The DNA for the CDR3 is TGTGCCAGCAGTTTCGGACAGGGAGGTGAAAAACTGTTTTTT.

The chain links TRBV5-1 to TRBJ1-1, with D tentatively TRBD1 (6 bases). The V gene's germline CDR1 is SGHRS and CDR2 YFSETQ. This CDR3 contains 16 residues. V dropped 1 base and J dropped 1 base, with 14 bases sitting between them. As DNA, the CDR3 is TGCGCCAGCAGCTTGATGGGGGCTCGGGCGAACACTGAAGCTTTCTTT. Translating it yields CASSLMGARANTEAFF.

The gene calls are TRBV5-1 and TRBJ2-1; no reliable D call. V lost 4 bases to trimming and J lost 5 bases, with 7 bases between them. This CDR3 has 12 residues. Per germline, CDR1 SGHRS and CDR2 YFSETQ. The CDR3 spells CASSLLNNEQFF. The CDR3 nucleotides read TGCGCCAGCAGCCTTCTAAACAATGAGCAGTTCTTC.

The chain carries TRBV7-3 and TRBJ1-4; 8 bases map to TRBD1. This CDR3 has 15 residues. Germline V gives CDR1 SGHTA, CDR2 FQGTGA. The V segment lost 5 bases and the J segment 8 bases; nucleotides outside the gene matches: 10. The CDR3 loop is CASSPTGQGGEKLFF. The CDR3 nucleotides are TGTGCCAGCAGCCCCACAGGACAGGGCGGCGAAAAACTGTTTTTT.

The chain couples TRBV19 to TRBJ2-6; D ambiguous. The CDR3 is 14 residues long. CDR1 is LNHDA and CDR2 is SQIVND in the germline V gene (reference sequence). Trimming took 8 bases from V and 0 from J, leaving 8 bases between them. CDR3 sequence: CASEWGSGANVLTF. The DNA of the CDR3 is TGTGCCAGTGAATGGGGCTCTGGGGCCAACGTCCTGACTTTC.